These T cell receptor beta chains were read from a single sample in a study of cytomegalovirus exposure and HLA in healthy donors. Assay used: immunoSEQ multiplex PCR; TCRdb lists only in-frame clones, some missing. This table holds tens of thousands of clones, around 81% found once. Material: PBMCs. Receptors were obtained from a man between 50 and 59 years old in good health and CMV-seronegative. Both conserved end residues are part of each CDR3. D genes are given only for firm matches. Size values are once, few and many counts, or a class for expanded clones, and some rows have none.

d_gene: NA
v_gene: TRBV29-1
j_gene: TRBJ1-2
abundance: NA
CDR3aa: CSVASYGYTF
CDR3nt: TGCAGCGTTGCCAGCTATGGCTACACCTTC

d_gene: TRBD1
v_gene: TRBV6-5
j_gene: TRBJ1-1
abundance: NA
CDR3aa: CASTLDRGTEAFF
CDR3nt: TGTGCCAGCACTTTGGACAGGGGGACTGAAGCTTTCTTT

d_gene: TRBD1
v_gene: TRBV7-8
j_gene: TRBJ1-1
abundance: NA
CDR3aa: CASSSQGADTEAFF
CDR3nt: TGTGCCAGCAGCTCACAGGGGGCGGACACTGAAGCTTTCTTT

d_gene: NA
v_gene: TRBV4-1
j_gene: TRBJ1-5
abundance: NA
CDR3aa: CASSQQMQGNQPQHF
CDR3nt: TGCGCCAGCAGCCAACAAATGCAGGGGAATCAGCCCCAGCATTTT

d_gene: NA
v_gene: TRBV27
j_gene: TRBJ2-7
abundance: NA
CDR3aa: CASRQGGAYEQYF
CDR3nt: TGTGCCAGCAGGCAGGGCGGAGCCTACGAGCAGTACTTC

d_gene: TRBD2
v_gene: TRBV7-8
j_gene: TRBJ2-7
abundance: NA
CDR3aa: CASSLGGSLADIYEQYF
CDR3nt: TGTGCCAGCAGCTTGGGGGGGAGTCTAGCGGACATTTACGAGCAGTACTTC

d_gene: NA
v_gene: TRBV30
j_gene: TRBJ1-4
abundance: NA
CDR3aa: CAWSQTGSNEKLFF
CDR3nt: TGTGCCTGGAGCCAAACAGGAAGTAATGAAAAACTGTTTTTT

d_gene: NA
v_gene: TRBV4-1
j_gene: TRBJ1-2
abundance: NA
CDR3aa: CASSQDPAGLGYGYTF
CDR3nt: TGCGCCAGCAGCCAAGATCCGGCCGGGTTGGGCTATGGCTACACCTTC

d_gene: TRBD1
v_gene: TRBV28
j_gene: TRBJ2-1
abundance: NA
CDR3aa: CASSGTGRINNEQFF
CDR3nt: TGTGCCAGCAGTGGGACAGGGCGAATAAACAATGAGCAGTTCTTC

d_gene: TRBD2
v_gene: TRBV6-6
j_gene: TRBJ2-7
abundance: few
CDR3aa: CASSYLAGEQYF
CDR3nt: TGTGCCAGCAGTTACCTAGCGGGGGAGCAGTACTTC

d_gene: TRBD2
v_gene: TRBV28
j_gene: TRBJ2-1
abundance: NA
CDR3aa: CASSLGTSGRAGPFF
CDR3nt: TGTGCCAGCAGTCTAGGGACTAGCGGGAGGGCCGGTCCGTTCTTC

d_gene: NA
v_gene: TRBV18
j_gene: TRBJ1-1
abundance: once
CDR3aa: CASNDRGAEAFF
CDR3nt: TGTGCCAGCAACGATAGGGGCGCGGAAGCTTTCTTT

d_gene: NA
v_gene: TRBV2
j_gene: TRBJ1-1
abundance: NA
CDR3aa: CASRIFQGNTEAFF
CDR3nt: TGTGCCAGCAGAATTTTCCAGGGGAACACTGAAGCTTTCTTT

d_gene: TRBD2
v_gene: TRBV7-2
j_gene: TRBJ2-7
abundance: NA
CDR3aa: CASSRGGTSSLEQYF
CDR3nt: TGTGCCAGCAGCCGGGGCGGGACTAGCTCCCTCGAGCAGTACTTC

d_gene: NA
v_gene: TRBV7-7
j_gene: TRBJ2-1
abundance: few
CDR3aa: CASSPSVFGEQFF
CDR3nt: TGTGCTAGCAGCCCCAGCGTTTTTGGCGAGCAGTTCTTC

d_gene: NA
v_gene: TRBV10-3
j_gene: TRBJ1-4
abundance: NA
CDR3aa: CASGTLANEKLFF
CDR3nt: TGTGCCAGCGGGACCTTGGCTAATGAAAAACTGTTTTTT

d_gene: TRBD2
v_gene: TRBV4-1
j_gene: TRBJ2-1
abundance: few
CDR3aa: CASSQRIAGGLYEQFF
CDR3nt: TGCGCCAGCAGCCAACGTATAGCGGGAGGGTTGTATGAGCAGTTCTTC

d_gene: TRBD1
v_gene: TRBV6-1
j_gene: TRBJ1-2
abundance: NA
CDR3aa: CASSETTGRDGYTF
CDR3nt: TGTGCCAGCAGTGAAACGACAGGGCGGGATGGCTACACCTTC

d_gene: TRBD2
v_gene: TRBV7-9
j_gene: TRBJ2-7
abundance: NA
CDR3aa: CASSPDRETAGGYEQYF
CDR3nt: TGTGCCAGCAGCCCCGATCGTGAGACAGCGGGAGGTTACGAGCAGTACTTC

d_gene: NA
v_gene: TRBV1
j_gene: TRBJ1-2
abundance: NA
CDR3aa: CTAHREDAGVPYGYTF
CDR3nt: TGCACCGCACACCGAGAGGATGCAGGGGTACCCTATGGCTACACCTTC

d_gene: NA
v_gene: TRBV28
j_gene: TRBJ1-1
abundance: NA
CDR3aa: CASSLLGRENTEAFF
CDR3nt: TGTGCCAGCAGTTTACTGGGGCGAGAGAACACTGAAGCTTTCTTT

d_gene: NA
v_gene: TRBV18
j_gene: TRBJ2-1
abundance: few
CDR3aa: CASSDLGGLNEQFF
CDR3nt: TGTGCCAGCTCAGACCTAGGAGGGCTTAATGAGCAGTTCTTC

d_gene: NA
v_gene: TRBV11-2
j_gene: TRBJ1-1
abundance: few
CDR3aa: CASSLDLRGLNTEAFF
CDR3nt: TGTGCCAGCAGCTTAGATCTCAGGGGACTGAACACTGAAGCTTTCTTT

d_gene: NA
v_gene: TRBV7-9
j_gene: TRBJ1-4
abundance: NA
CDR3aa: CASSFRQNEKLFF
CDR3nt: TGTGCCAGCAGCTTTCGACAGAATGAAAAACTGTTTTTT

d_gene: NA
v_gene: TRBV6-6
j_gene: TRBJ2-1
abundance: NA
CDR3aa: CASSTGYPYNEQFF
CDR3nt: TGTGCCAGCAGCACAGGGTACCCCTACAATGAGCAGTTCTTC

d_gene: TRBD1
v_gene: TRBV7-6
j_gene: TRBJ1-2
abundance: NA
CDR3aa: CASSLVPSDRAYGYTF
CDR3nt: TGTGCCAGCAGCTTAGTTCCCTCGGACAGGGCGTATGGCTACACCTTC

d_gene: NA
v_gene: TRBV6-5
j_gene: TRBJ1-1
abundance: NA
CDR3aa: CASSLLRKWNTEAFF
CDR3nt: TGTGCCAGCAGCCTCCTGCGGAAATGGAACACTGAAGCTTTCTTT

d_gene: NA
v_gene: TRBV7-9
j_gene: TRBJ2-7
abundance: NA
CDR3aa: CASSFHEDLREQYF
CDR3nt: TGTGCCAGCAGCTTCCATGAGGATCTGCGCGAGCAGTACTTC

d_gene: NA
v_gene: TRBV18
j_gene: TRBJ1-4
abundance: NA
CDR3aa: CASSRFRDEGEKLFF
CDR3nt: TGTGCCAGCTCACGGTTCCGGGATGAGGGTGAAAAACTGTTTTTT

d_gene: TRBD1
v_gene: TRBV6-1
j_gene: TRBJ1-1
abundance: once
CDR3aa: CASSDQGVTEAFF
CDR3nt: TGTGCCAGCAGTGATCAGGGGGTGACTGAAGCTTTCTTT

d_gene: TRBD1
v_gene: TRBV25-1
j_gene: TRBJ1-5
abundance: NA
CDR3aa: CASWTGKVDQPQHF
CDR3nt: TGTGCCAGCTGGACAGGAAAGGTTGATCAGCCCCAGCATTTT

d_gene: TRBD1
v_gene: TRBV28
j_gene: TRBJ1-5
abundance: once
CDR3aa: CASRGPGTGDILSNQPQHF
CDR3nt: TGTGCCAGCAGGGGCCCCGGGACAGGGGATATATTGAGCAATCAGCCCCAGCATTTT

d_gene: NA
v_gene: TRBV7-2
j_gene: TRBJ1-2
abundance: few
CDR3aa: CASSLSSGSGYTF
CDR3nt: TGTGCCAGCAGCTTATCTTCGGGGAGTGGCTACACCTTC

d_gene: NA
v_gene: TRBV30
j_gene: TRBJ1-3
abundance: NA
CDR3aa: CAWRPRGISGNTIYF
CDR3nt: TGTGCCTGGAGGCCCCGGGGAATCTCTGGAAACACCATATATTTT

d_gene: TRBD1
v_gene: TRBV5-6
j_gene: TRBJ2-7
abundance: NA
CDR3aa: CASSLSGQGLYEQYF
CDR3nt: TGTGCCAGCAGCTTGTCTGGACAGGGTCTTTACGAGCAGTACTTC

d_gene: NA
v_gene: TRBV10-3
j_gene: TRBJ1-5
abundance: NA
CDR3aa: CAISEGQGSNQPQHF
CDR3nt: TGTGCCATCAGTGAGGGGCAGGGCAGCAATCAGCCCCAGCATTTT

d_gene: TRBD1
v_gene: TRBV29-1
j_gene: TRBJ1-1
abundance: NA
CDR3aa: CSVIRQGASTEAFF
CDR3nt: TGCAGCGTTATCCGACAGGGGGCATCCACTGAAGCTTTCTTT

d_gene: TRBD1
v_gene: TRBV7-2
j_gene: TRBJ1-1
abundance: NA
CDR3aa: CASSLKQGTFFTEAFF
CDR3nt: TGTGCCAGCAGCTTAAAACAGGGGACATTTTTCACTGAAGCTTTCTTT

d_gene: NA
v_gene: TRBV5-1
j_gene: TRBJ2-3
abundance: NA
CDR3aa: CASSLEGAGDTQYF
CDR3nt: TGCGCCAGCAGCTTAGAAGGGGCAGGAGATACGCAGTATTTT

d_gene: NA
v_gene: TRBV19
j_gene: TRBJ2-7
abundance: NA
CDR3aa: CASSIGVGWESYEQYF
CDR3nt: TGTGCCAGTAGTATAGGTGTGGGATGGGAGTCCTACGAGCAGTACTTC

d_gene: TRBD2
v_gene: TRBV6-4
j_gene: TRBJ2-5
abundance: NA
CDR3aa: CASSELAGSKSTQYF
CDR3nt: TGTGCCAGCAGTGAGTTAGCGGGAAGCAAGAGTACCCAGTACTTC

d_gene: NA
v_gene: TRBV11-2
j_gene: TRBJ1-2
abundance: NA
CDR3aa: CASSLDSSTTTNYGYTF
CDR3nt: TGTGCCAGCAGCTTAGATTCATCCACAACTACTAACTATGGCTACACCTTC

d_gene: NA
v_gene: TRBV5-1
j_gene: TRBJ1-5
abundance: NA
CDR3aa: CASSLPGLNQPQHF
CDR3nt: TGCGCCAGCAGCTTACCAGGACTTAATCAGCCCCAGCATTTT

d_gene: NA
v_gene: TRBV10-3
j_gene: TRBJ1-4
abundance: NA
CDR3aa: CAISETELYEKLFF
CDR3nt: TGTGCCATCAGTGAGACAGAGCTTTATGAAAAACTGTTTTTT

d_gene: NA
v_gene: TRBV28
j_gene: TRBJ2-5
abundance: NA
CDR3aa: CASRSLGLLFETQYF
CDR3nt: TGTGCCAGCAGGTCCTTGGGACTCCTATTTGAGACCCAGTACTTC

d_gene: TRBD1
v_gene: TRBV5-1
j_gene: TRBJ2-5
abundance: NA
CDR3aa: CASRGQGDRETQYF
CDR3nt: TGCGCCAGCAGAGGACAGGGGGATCGAGAGACCCAGTACTTC

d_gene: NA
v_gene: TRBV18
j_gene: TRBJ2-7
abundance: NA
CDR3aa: CASSLTAGPYEQYF
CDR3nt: TGTGCCAGCTCACTTACCGCGGGGCCTTACGAGCAGTACTTC

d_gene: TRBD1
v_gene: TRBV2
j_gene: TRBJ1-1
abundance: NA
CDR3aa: CASSEYETGLSEAFF
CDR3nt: TGTGCCAGCAGTGAATACGAGACAGGGTTGTCTGAAGCTTTCTTT

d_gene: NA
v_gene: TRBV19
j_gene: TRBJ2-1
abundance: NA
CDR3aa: CASSLGGGRGAYNEQFF
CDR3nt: TGTGCCAGTAGCCTAGGTGGTGGCAGGGGGGCCTACAATGAGCAGTTCTTC

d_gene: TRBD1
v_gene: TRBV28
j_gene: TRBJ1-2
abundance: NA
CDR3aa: CASSPGTGGRDGYTF
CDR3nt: TGTGCCAGCAGTCCAGGGACAGGGGGCAGAGATGGCTACACCTTC

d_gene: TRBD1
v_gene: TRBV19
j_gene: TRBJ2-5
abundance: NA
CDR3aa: CASSLGQEETQYF
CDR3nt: TGTGCCAGTAGCTTAGGACAGGAAGAGACCCAGTACTTC

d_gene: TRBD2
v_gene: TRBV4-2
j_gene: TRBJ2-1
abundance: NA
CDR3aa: CASSRNVRTSEYNEQFF
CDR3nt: TGTGCCAGCAGCCGGAATGTACGGACTAGCGAGTACAATGAGCAGTTCTTC

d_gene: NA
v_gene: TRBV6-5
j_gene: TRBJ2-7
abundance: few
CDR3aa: CASSLHQFYEQYF
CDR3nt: TGTGCCAGCAGCCTCCACCAGTTCTACGAGCAGTACTTC

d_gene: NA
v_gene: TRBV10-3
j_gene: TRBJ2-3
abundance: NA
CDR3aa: CAISQGLSTDTQYF
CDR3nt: TGTGCCATCAGTCAGGGTCTTAGCACAGATACGCAGTATTTT

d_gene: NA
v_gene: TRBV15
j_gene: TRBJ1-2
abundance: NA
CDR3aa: CATSSMRQLPFGYTF
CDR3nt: TGTGCCACCAGCAGTATGCGACAGCTTCCCTTTGGCTACACCTTC

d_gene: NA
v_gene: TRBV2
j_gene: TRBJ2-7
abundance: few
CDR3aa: CASIGANSYEQYF
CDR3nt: TGTGCCAGCATAGGAGCGAACTCCTACGAGCAGTACTTC

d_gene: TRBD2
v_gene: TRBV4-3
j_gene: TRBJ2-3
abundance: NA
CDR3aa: CASSQTSGRTDTQYF
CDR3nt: TGCGCCAGCAGCCAAACTAGCGGACGCACAGATACGCAGTATTTT

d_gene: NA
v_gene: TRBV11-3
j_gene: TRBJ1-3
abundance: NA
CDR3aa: CASSSRESSGNTIYF
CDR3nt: TGTGCCAGCAGCAGCAGGGAATCGAGCGGAAACACCATATATTTT

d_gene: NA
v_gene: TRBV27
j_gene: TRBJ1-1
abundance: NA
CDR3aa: CASRSHGTGVIEAFF
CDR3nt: TGTGCCAGCAGGTCACATGGGACTGGAGTAATAGAAGCTTTCTTT